This is a list of T cell receptor beta chains from one sample in a study of cytomegalovirus exposure and HLA in healthy donors. Clones were sequenced by immunoSEQ multiplex PCR, and TCRdb holds only the in-frame ones, with some missing. The sample shows approximately 100,000 clones, roughly three quarters of them seen only once. The material sequenced was PBMCs. These receptors were collected from a woman between 18 and 29 years old in good health and CMV-seropositive. The CDR3 runs from the conserved cysteine through the conserved F or W. The order of the fields is D gene, V gene, J gene, CDR3 length, clone size, CDR3 protein. A D gene is named only where the DNA matches it firmly. Clone size is shown for a subset of rows, as once, few, many or a class of expanded clone.

d_gene: TRBD1; v_gene: TRBV15; j_gene: TRBJ1-6; len: 13; abundance: -; CDR3aa: CATGGQTHSPLHF
d_gene: TRBD1; v_gene: TRBV11-2; j_gene: TRBJ2-7; len: 14; abundance: -; CDR3aa: CASSRAGTAYEQYF
d_gene: TRBD2; v_gene: TRBV6-6; j_gene: TRBJ2-1; len: 14; abundance: -; CDR3aa: CASIGLAGGNEQFF
d_gene: -; v_gene: TRBV10-1; j_gene: TRBJ2-2; len: 12; abundance: -; CDR3aa: CASSDYTGELFF
d_gene: -; v_gene: TRBV30; j_gene: TRBJ1-5; len: 13; abundance: -; CDR3aa: CAWKKGPGQPQHF
d_gene: TRBD2; v_gene: TRBV10-1; j_gene: TRBJ2-1; len: 16; abundance: -; CDR3aa: CASSEGAGLAELRQFF
d_gene: TRBD1; v_gene: TRBV15; j_gene: TRBJ1-4; len: 16; abundance: -; CDR3aa: CATRNPGTAKDEKLFF
d_gene: -; v_gene: TRBV19; j_gene: TRBJ1-1; len: 12; abundance: -; CDR3aa: CANLTGATEAFF
d_gene: TRBD2; v_gene: TRBV28; j_gene: TRBJ2-7; len: 20; abundance: -; CDR3aa: CASSTIPKDWKREVSYEQYF
d_gene: -; v_gene: TRBV11-2; j_gene: TRBJ2-3; len: 15; abundance: -; CDR3aa: CASSLGRKSTDTQYF
d_gene: TRBD1; v_gene: TRBV10-3; j_gene: TRBJ1-6; len: 14; abundance: -; CDR3aa: CAISGQGVNAPLHF
d_gene: TRBD2; v_gene: TRBV9; j_gene: TRBJ2-1; len: 17; abundance: -; CDR3aa: CASSVRRGGAVYNEQFF
d_gene: -; v_gene: TRBV9; j_gene: TRBJ1-2; len: 15; abundance: -; CDR3aa: CASSVEPGRERGYTF
d_gene: TRBD2; v_gene: TRBV5-1; j_gene: TRBJ2-5; len: 12; abundance: -; CDR3aa: CASRAGQETQYF
d_gene: TRBD1; v_gene: TRBV5-1; j_gene: TRBJ1-6; len: 15; abundance: -; CDR3aa: CASSSEDRGASPLHF
d_gene: -; v_gene: TRBV30; j_gene: TRBJ2-5; len: 11; abundance: -; CDR3aa: CAWSARETQYF
d_gene: -; v_gene: TRBV27; j_gene: TRBJ1-4; len: 14; abundance: -; CDR3aa: CASSFRENNEKLFF
d_gene: TRBD2; v_gene: TRBV28; j_gene: TRBJ2-1; len: 15; abundance: once; CDR3aa: CASSSPSGSRDEQFF
d_gene: -; v_gene: TRBV9; j_gene: TRBJ1-1; len: 15; abundance: -; CDR3aa: CASSATRGGYTEAFF
d_gene: -; v_gene: TRBV4-1; j_gene: TRBJ1-6; len: 14; abundance: once; CDR3aa: CASSQVSVNSPLHF
d_gene: -; v_gene: TRBV7-9; j_gene: TRBJ1-2; len: 16; abundance: -; CDR3aa: CASSSYPGASNYGYTF
d_gene: -; v_gene: TRBV2; j_gene: TRBJ1-5; len: 11; abundance: -; CDR3aa: CASSWAGPQHF
d_gene: -; v_gene: TRBV5-1; j_gene: TRBJ1-3; len: 12; abundance: -; CDR3aa: CASSSFGDTIYF
d_gene: -; v_gene: TRBV9; j_gene: TRBJ2-3; len: 16; abundance: -; CDR3aa: CASSPRTILNLEAQYF
d_gene: -; v_gene: TRBV9; j_gene: TRBJ2-1; len: 17; abundance: -; CDR3aa: CASSTTRWGYGSNEQFF